The entry below gives a single TCR beta chain sequence along with its context. The data stem from a study of blood T cell repertoires in COVID-19. Looking at the study overall: The cDNA or gDNA used as material had been derived from T cells, B-cell-depleted T cells, or PBMCs.

Trimming pared 1 base from V and 3 bases from J, leaving 31 bases between. The CDR3 totals 22 residues. Germline-derived CDR1 and CDR2 are SGDLS and YYNGEE. Original data processing: Nucleated cell counts were estimated from reference gene primer amplification. Sequencing used immunoSEQ multiplex PCR; TCRdb keeps in-frame clones, though not all of them. V and J calls and clone size are copied from that table; D and trimming were computed from the DNA. The sample gives about 260,000 clones, about 88% of which show up once; approximately 2% is in the top ten. The genes are TRBV9 and TRBJ2-2, with D possibly TRBD2 on 6 matching bases. The receptor was isolated from a man aged 25-45 years with active or convalescent COVID-19. The sequenced sample consisted of peripheral blood. The chain's CDR3 is CASSVPGLRSTTGISDTGELFF. The DNA of the CDR3 is TGTGCCAGCAGCGTACCAGGACTACGATCGACCACGGGGATATCGGACACCGGGGAGCTGTTTTTT.